Following are 3 T cell receptor beta chains from one sample sequenced in a study of T-cell reconstitution after alpha-beta-depleted transplantation in children. Unique molecular identifiers were built into the TCRbeta library. TCRdb analysed the PCR reads with MiXCR anew, one entry per CDR3 protein. The table records about 200,000 distinct CDR3 sequences, 6.3% of them present only once. The sequencing here drew on PBMCs, taken before TCRalphabeta/CD19-depleted stem cell transplant. These receptor sequences come from a girl under two years old with combined immunodeficiency, due to receive a stem cell transplant.

This clonotype was detected ten times or more. This chain uses TRBV7-8 with TRBJ1-5; a possible D gene is TRBD1 (5 bases). Trimming pared 2 bases from V and 3 bases from J, leaving 17 bases between. From germline, CDR1 is SGHVS and CDR2 FQNEAQ. CDR3 size: 17 residues. In DNA form, the CDR3 reads TGTGCCAGCAGCTTATACATCCGGGACGCCATCAATCAGCCCCAGCATTTT. Translated, it gives CASSLYIRDAINQPQHF. Full variable domain (rest looked up from reference TRBV7-8 and TRBJ1-5): GAGVSQSPRYKVAKRGQDVALRCDPISGHVSLFWYQQALGQGPEFLTYFQNEAQLDKSGLPSDRFFAERPEGSVSTLKIQRTQQEDSAVYLCASSLYIRDAINQPQHFGDGTRLSIL.

In this sample, this clonotype turned up many times. The J gene is TRBJ2-7, the V gene TRBV11-1; 12 bases match TRBD2. This CDR3 is 18 amino acids long. Germline V lookup: CDR1 SGHAT, CDR2 FQDESV (reference sequence). The trim removed 4 bases at V and 5 bases at J, leaving 15 bases unmatched. CDR3 amino acids: CASSWDQTSGSSENEQYF. CDR3 in DNA: TGTGCCAGCAGCTGGGACCAGACTAGCGGGAGTAGCGAAAACGAGCAGTACTTC.

This clonotype has at least ten counts. V usage is TRBV24-1 and J usage is TRBJ2-5; TRBD2 matches at 8 bases. V was clipped by 5 bases and J by 5 bases; unmatched bases: 6. The germline gives CDR1 KGHDR, CDR2 SFDVKD. The CDR3 covers 14 residues. The CDR3 loop is CATSAGGPRETQYF. The CDR3 DNA follows: TGTGCCACCAGTGCGGGGGGGCCGCGGGAGACCCAGTACTTC.